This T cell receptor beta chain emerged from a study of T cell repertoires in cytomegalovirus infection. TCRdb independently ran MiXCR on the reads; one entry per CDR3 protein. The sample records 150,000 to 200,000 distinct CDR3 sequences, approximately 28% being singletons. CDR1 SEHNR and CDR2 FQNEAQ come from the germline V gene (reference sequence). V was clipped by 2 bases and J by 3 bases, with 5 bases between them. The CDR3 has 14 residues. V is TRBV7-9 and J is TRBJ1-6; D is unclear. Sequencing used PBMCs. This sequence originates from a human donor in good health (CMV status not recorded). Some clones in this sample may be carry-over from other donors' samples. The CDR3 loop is CASSLPIYNSPLHF. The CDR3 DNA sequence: TGTGCCAGCAGCTTACCAATCTATAATTCACCCCTCCACTTT. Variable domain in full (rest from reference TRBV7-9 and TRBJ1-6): DTGVSQNPRHKITKRGQNVTFRCDPISEHNRLYWYRQTLGQGPEFLTYFQNEAQLEKSRLLSDRFSAERPKGSFSTLEIQRTEQGDSAMYLCASSLPIYNSPLHFGNGTRLTVT.